These 29 T cell receptor beta chains originate from one sample sequenced in a study of a mutant IDH1 vaccine in newly diagnosed glioma. The data were produced by immunoSEQ multiplex PCR, yet TCRdb's version contains in-frame clones alone and is incomplete. The sample lists over 80,000 clones, roughly 90% occurring once. The time point was: baseline, week 1 (first vaccination visit). Treatment given: pre-vaccination baseline after standard-of-care therapy. Sequencing was performed on PBMCs, taken from a glioma patient treated with radiotherapy, temozolomide or both. The source is a woman aged 50 to 60 with glioma.

This chain uses TRBV18 with TRBJ1-1; D is unresolved. V lost 1 base and J 0 bases, leaving 3 bases between the germline ends. This CDR3 has 13 amino acids. Germline V gives CDR1 KGHSH, CDR2 LQKENI. For the CDR3, the DNA is TGTGCCAGCTCACCACTCGTGAACACTGAAGCTTTCTTT. Translation gives CASSPLVNTEAFF. The entire variable domain, with the rest obtained from reference TRBV18 and TRBJ1-1, is as follows: NAGVMQNPRHLVRRRGQEARLRCSPMKGHSHVYWYRQLPEEGLKFMVYLQKENIIDESGMPKERFSAEFPKEGPSILRIQQVVRGDSAAYFCASSPLVNTEAFFGQGTRLTVV.

CDR3 nucleotides: TGTGCCAGCAGCTCGGCAGTGAACACTGAAGCTTTCTTT. Translating it yields CASSSAVNTEAFF. The V call is TRBV5-5, the J call TRBJ1-1; D gene unclear. V was clipped by 3 bases and J by 0 bases, with 6 bases between them. CDR1 is SGHKS, CDR2 YYEKEE, per germline (reference sequence). There are 13 residues in the CDR3.

This sequence joins TRBV11-1 and TRBJ1-1, with D tentatively TRBD1 (5 bases). Germline CDR1 SGHAT, CDR2 FQDESV (reference sequence). V lost 1 base and J 7 bases, leaving 13 bases between the germline ends. The CDR3 runs 14 residues. The CDR3 here is CASSLDNGGNEAFF. The CDR3 region has the DNA TGTGCCAGCAGCTTAGATAACGGGGGAAATGAAGCTTTCTTT.

This chain connects TRBV19 to TRBJ2-1; TRBD2 matches at 8 bases. V lost 6 bases to trimming and J lost 2 bases; unmatched junction nucleotides: 6. The germline CDR1 and CDR2 sequences are LNHDA and SQIVND (reference sequence). The CDR3 extends over 15 amino acids. The CDR3 is CASRSGSRAYNEQFF. CDR3 sequence (DNA): TGTGCCAGTAGGAGCGGGAGTAGGGCCTACAATGAGCAGTTCTTC.

This clone has a handful of counts. The chain is built from TRBV2 and TRBJ1-3; 7 bases fit TRBD1. The CDR3 consists of 15 residues. Germline CDR1 and CDR2: SNHLY and FYNNEI. The V and J ends lost 6 bases and 0 bases, in that order; junction bases with no gene match: 5. The CDR3: CASRRQGGSGNTIYF. CDR3 DNA: TGTGCCAGCAGGAGGCAGGGGGGCTCTGGAAACACCATATATTTT.

The chain has TRBV7-9 and TRBJ1-5; 7 positions agree with TRBD1. Trimming cost V 5 bases and J 2 bases; bases outside gene matches: 9. The CDR3 has 16 residues. Germline assignment: CDR1 SEHNR and CDR2 FQNEAQ (reference sequence). The DNA for the CDR3 is TGTGCCAGCAGCCCGGGACAGCCTAAGGGCAATCAGCCCCAGCATTTT. Translated, it gives CASSPGQPKGNQPQHF.

The chain has TRBV28 and TRBJ2-2; D unresolved. V gave up 7 bases and J gave up 7 bases, with 10 bases separating them. The germline V gene has CDR1 MDHEN and CDR2 SYDVKM. This CDR3 contains 12 residues. CDR3 amino acids: CASTQNLGELFF. The CDR3 DNA follows: TGTGCCAGCACCCAGAACCTCGGGGAGCTGTTTTTT.

This sequence joins TRBV13 and TRBJ2-7; 7 positions agree with TRBD2. The CDR3 loop spans 13 amino acids. Germline CDR1 is PRHDT and CDR2 is FYEKMQ (reference sequence). Losses at the gene ends were 5 bases for V and 2 bases for J; bases not matched to a gene: 3. The CDR3 region has the DNA TGTGCCAGCAGCCTCGGACTAGCCTACGAGCAGTACTTC. The encoded protein is CASSLGLAYEQYF.

This clone has only a few counts. The chain recombines TRBV9 with TRBJ2-3; D not resolved. The ends were cut back, 3 bases at V and 6 bases at J, with 11 bases in the middle. The CDR3 is made up of 13 amino acids. The germline gives CDR1 SGDLS, CDR2 YYNGEE. The CDR3 bases are TGTGCCAGCAGCGCCCTTACCGGCGATACGCAGTATTTT. Residues: CASSALTGDTQYF. Based on the CDR3 plus reference TRBV9 and TRBJ2-3, the full variable domain is DSGVTQTPKHLITATGQRVTLRCSPRSGDLSVYWYQQSLDQGLQFLIQYYNGEERAKGNILERFSAQQFPDLHSELNLSSLELGDSALYFCASSALTGDTQYFGPGTRLTVL.

The gene calls are TRBV5-3 and TRBJ2-1; D is perhaps TRBD1 (8 bases). Being an ORF, TRBV5-3 has a function that is uncertain. Trimming cost V 8 bases and J 4 bases, with 19 bases left between them. This CDR3 region has 15 residues. The CDR3: CASTTGGQVYNEQFF. The CDR3 bases are TGTGCCAGCACCACGGGGGGACAGGTGTACAATGAGCAGTTCTTC.

The chain uses TRBV15 and TRBJ2-5; no reliable D call. This CDR3 is 12 amino acids long. Germline V CDR1 and CDR2: LNHNV, YYDKDF (reference sequence). V was pared by 2 bases and J by 4 bases, with 5 bases between. CDR3 residues: CATSRILETQYF. The DNA of the CDR3 is TGTGCCACCAGCAGAATCCTAGAGACCCAGTACTTC.

The chain couples TRBV11-2 to TRBJ1-3; TRBD1 is a possible D gene (5 bases). This CDR3 is 14 amino acids long. Germline CDR1 reads SGHAT; CDR2 reads FQNNGV. Trimming cost V 5 bases and J 4 bases, with 12 bases left between them. CDR3 sequence reads: CASSLGLSGNTIYF. CDR3 DNA: TGTGCCAGCAGCCTGGGACTGTCAGGAAACACCATATATTTT.

V gene TRBV15 combines with J gene TRBJ1-3, with TRBD1 as a possible D gene (6 bases). The V gene's germline CDR1 is LNHNV and CDR2 YYDKDF (reference sequence). The CDR3 spans 14 residues. V lost 0 bases and J 4 bases, leaving 7 bases between the germline ends. The CDR3 nucleotides are TGTGCCACCAGCAGAGATAGGGGGGGAAACACCATATATTTT. It codes for CATSRDRGGNTIYF.

The J gene is TRBJ1-5, the V gene TRBV5-4; unclear D gene. V was trimmed by 0 bases and J by 10 bases, leaving 8 bases between them. This CDR3 contains 12 residues. Germline V gene lookup returns CDR1 SGHNT and CDR2 YYREEE (reference sequence). In nucleotides, the CDR3 is TGTGCCAGCAGCTTGGGACCCCACCCCCAGCATTTT. Amino acids: CASSLGPHPQHF.

The genes are TRBV18 and TRBJ1-1, with 8 bases fitting TRBD1. The CDR3 consists of 13 residues. Germline V gene lookup returns CDR1 KGHSH and CDR2 LQKENI. Trimming removed 6 bases from V and 11 bases from J; junction bases left unmatched: 11. The CDR3 here is CASSLQDRGNAFF. The CDR3 DNA reads as TGTGCCAGCTCTCTTCAAGACAGGGGTAATGCTTTCTTT. The complete variable domain, with remaining parts taken from reference TRBV18 and TRBJ1-1, reads NAGVMQNPRHLVRRRGQEARLRCSPMKGHSHVYWYRQLPEEGLKFMVYLQKENIIDESGMPKERFSAEFPKEGPSILRIQQVVRGDSAAYFCASSLQDRGNAFFGQGTRLTVV.

About this clone: Other DNA sequences from this sample encode an identical CDR3 as well. The CDR3 nucleotides are TGTGCCACCAGCAGAGATCCCGTCGGCAGGGTTGAGACTGAAGCTTTCTTT. This translates into CATSRDPVGRVETEAFF. The chain is built from TRBV15 and TRBJ1-1; maybe TRBD1 (5 bases). Germline V gene sequence: CDR1 LNHNV, CDR2 YYDKDF (reference sequence). CDR3 size: 17 residues. Trimming took off 0 bases at V and 5 bases at J, with 19 bases between the two ends.

V gene TRBV5-6 combines with J gene TRBJ2-2; D gene uncertain. This CDR3 region has 13 residues. The germline V gene encodes CDR1 SGHDT and CDR2 YYEEEE. Deletions cut 6 bases from V and 0 bases from J, with 6 bases between. The CDR3 protein is CASTAANTGELFF. Written as DNA, the CDR3 is TGTGCCAGCACAGCCGCGAACACCGGGGAGCTGTTTTTT.

The gene calls are TRBV12-5 and TRBJ2-7; D is possibly TRBD1 (6 bases). CDR3 size: 15 residues. With 1 base removed from V and 2 bases from J, the gap between germline ends came to 12 bases. Germline values: CDR1 LGHNT, CDR2 FRNRAP. This chain's CDR3 is CASGLGAGATYEQYF. CDR3 DNA: TGTGCTAGTGGTTTGGGGGCAGGGGCCACCTACGAGCAGTACTTC.

This clone is a singleton in its sample. The chain uses TRBV7-2 and TRBJ2-1; 11 bases align to TRBD2. Germline CDR1 SGHTA, CDR2 FQGNSA. This CDR3 contains 16 residues. The junction had 6 bases not matched to a gene; V was cut back by 4 bases and J by 4 bases. CDR3: CASSSSGTSGYNEQFF. CDR3 coding DNA: TGTGCCAGCAGCTCCTCCGGGACTAGCGGTTACAATGAGCAGTTCTTC.

The V and J genes are TRBV5-6 and TRBJ1-1; no firm D call. The V gene's germline CDR1 is SGHDT and CDR2 YYEEEE. The length of the CDR3 is 14 residues. V dropped 0 bases and J dropped 1 base, with 7 bases sitting between them. The CDR3 region is CASSLATTNTEAFF. CDR3 in DNA: TGTGCCAGCAGCTTGGCGACAACGAACACTGAAGCTTTCTTT.

A remark on this clone: This CDR3 is also generated by other DNA sequences in the sample. The chain uses TRBV30 and TRBJ2-5; either TRBD1 or TRBD2 may fit D (5 bases each). CDR1 is GTSNPN and CDR2 is SVGIG in the germline V gene (reference sequence). The V gene lost 3 bases and the J gene lost 3 bases, with 14 bases spanning the gap. This CDR3 comprises 14 residues. CDR3: CAWRSGTAKETQYF. The CDR3 coding sequence is TGTGCCTGGAGATCCGGGACGGCTAAAGAGACCCAGTACTTC.

This sequence joins TRBV5-6 and TRBJ1-2; D possibly corresponds to TRBD1 (5 bases). V was cut by 2 bases and J by 8 bases, with 10 bases left in between. This CDR3 contains 12 residues. CDR1 is SGHDT and CDR2 is YYEEEE in the germline V gene. The DNA of the CDR3 is TGTGCCAGCAGCTTTACAGGAACCGGCTACACCTTC. Encoded protein: CASSFTGTGYTF.

CDR3 DNA sequence: TGTGCCAGCAGTGAGGCGCCAAGGGGACCCCAGCATTTT. Its translation: CASSEAPRGPQHF. The chain uses TRBV6-4 and TRBJ1-5; a possible D gene is TRBD1 (5 bases). The V gene's germline CDR1 is MRHNA and CDR2 SNTAGT. V lost 3 bases to trimming and J lost 10 bases, with 13 bases between them. CDR3 length: 13 amino acids.

J is TRBJ2-7 and V is TRBV6-6; D is unclear. There are 13 residues in the CDR3. Trimming left V 7 bases short and J 7 bases short, with 17 bases between. Germline CDR1 MNHNY, CDR2 SVGAGI (reference sequence). Written as DNA, the CDR3 is TGTGCCAGCAAAACGACAAGGTTAGGGGAGCAGTACTTC. Translation gives CASKTTRLGEQYF.

CDR3 protein: CAWSLTPQGYEQFF. CDR3 nucleotide sequence: TGTGCCTGGAGCCTTACGCCACAGGGGTATGAGCAGTTCTTC. This chain uses TRBV30 with TRBJ2-1, with 7 bases identical to TRBD1. The CDR3 spans 14 residues. With 3 bases clipped from V and 8 bases from J, the junction kept 10 bases outside the gene matches. Germline CDR1 is GTSNPN and CDR2 is SVGIG (reference sequence).

The J gene is TRBJ2-7, the V gene TRBV28; 13 bases are shared with TRBD2. The length of the CDR3 is 15 residues. Trimming cost V 5 bases and J 3 bases; bases outside gene matches: 4. Germline values: CDR1 MDHEN, CDR2 SYDVKM. The CDR3 sequence: CASSPWTSGSYEQYF. The CDR3, as DNA: TGTGCCAGCAGTCCCTGGACTAGCGGGAGCTACGAGCAGTACTTC.

Written as DNA, the CDR3 is TGTGCCAGCAGTTTAAGTCAACTAGCTCAAAACATTCAGTACTTC. It is translated as CASSLSQLAQNIQYF. This sequence joins TRBV28 and TRBJ2-4; possible D gene TRBD2, 6 bases. Trimming removed 2 bases from V and 5 bases from J, with 13 bases in between. The germline V gene has CDR1 MDHEN and CDR2 SYDVKM. The CDR3 is 15 amino acids. Full variable domain (outside the CDR3, taken from reference TRBV28 and TRBJ2-4): DVKVTQSSRYLVKRTGEKVFLECVQDMDHENMFWYRQDPGLGLRLIYFSYDVKMKEKGDIPEGYSVSREKKERFSLILESASTNQTSMYLCASSLSQLAQNIQYFGAGTRLSVL.

The chain couples TRBV5-1 to TRBJ1-1; D is unresolved. Trimming pared 0 bases from V and 3 bases from J, leaving 9 bases between. CDR1 is SGHRS and CDR2 is YFSETQ in the germline V gene. CDR3 length: 14 residues. CDR3 sequence reads: CASSLAPRDTEAFF. In DNA form, the CDR3 reads TGCGCCAGCAGCTTGGCCCCACGCGACACTGAAGCTTTCTTT.

This sequence joins TRBV28 and TRBJ1-1; tentative D call: TRBD1 (5 bases). CDR1 and CDR2 (germline): MDHEN, SYDVKM. This CDR3 is 12 amino acids long. Trimming removed 8 bases at V and 1 base at J, with 8 bases between. CDR3 residues: CASGGPNTEAFF. CDR3 nucleotides: TGTGCCAGCGGGGGACCGAACACTGAAGCTTTCTTT.